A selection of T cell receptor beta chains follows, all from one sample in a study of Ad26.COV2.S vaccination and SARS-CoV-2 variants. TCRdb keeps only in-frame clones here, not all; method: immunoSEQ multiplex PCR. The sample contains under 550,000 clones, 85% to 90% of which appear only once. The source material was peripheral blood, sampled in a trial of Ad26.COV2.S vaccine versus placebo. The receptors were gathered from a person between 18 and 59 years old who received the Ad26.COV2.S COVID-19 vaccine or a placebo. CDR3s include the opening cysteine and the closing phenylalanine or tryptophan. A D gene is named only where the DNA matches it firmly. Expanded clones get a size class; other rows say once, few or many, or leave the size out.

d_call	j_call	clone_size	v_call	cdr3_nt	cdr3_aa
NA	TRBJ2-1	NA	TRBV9	TGTGCCAGCAGCGCGACGGGGCCCGTCTACAATGAGCAGTTCTTC	CASSATGPVYNEQFF
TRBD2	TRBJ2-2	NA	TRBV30	TGTGCCTGGAGGGCGGGGGGAGAAACCGGGGAGCTGTTTTTT	CAWRAGGETGELFF
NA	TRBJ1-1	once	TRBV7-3	TGTGCCAGCAGCTTACATCCCACGCCGAACACTGAAGCTTTCTTT	CASSLHPTPNTEAFF
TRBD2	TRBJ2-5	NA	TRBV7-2	TGTGCCAGCAGCCCTCTAGCGGGGGGAGGGAAGACCCAGTACTTC	CASSPLAGGGKTQYF
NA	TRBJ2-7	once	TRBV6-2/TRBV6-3	TGTGCCAGCAGTTACTCGCGGGCCTACGAGCAGTACTTC	CASSYSRAYEQYF
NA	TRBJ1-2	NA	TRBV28	TGTGCCATCCAGTGGGGGGGAGAGGGCTACACCTTC	CAIQWGGEGYTF
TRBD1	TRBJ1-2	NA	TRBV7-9	TGTGCCAGCAGCTGGGGACAGGGAGACTATGGCTACACCTTC	CASSWGQGDYGYTF
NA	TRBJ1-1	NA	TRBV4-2	TGTGCCAGCAGCCCCGGACTAGAAGCTTTCTTT	CASSPGLEAFF
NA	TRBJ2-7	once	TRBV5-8	TGTGCCAGCAGCCCCCCGGGGGCCTGGGTGCAGTACTTC	CASSPPGAWVQYF
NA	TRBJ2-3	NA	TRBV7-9	TGTGCCAGCAGCCGTGGACAGCCGAGCACAGATACGCAGTATTTT	CASSRGQPSTDTQYF
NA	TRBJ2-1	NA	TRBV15	TGTGCCACCAGCAGAGATAGGGGTATAGTCGGCAATGAGCAGTTCTTC	CATSRDRGIVGNEQFF
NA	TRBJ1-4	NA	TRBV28	TGTGCCAGCAGTTCTGGGGGCCAGAATGAAAAACTGTTTTTT	CASSSGGQNEKLFF
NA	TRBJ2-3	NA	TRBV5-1	TGCGCCAGCAGGGTGCCTAGCTTGTTGGGCACAGATACGCAGTATTTT	CASRVPSLLGTDTQYF
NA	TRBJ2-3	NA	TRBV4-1	TGCGCCAGCAGCCAAGATCGGGGGACAGGCACAGATACGCAGTATTTT	CASSQDRGTGTDTQYF
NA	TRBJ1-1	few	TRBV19	TGTGCCAGTAGTATAGGGGGGGGCACTGAAGCTTTCTTT	CASSIGGGTEAFF
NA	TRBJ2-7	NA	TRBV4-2	TGTGCCAGCAGCCAAGATACGGGGACCTACGAGCAGTACTTC	CASSQDTGTYEQYF
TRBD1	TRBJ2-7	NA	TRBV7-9	TGTGCCAGCAGCTTAAGACAGGGAAACTACGAGCAGTACTTC	CASSLRQGNYEQYF
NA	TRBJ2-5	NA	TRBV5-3	TGTGCCAGAAGCACTGGGACTCCCCGGGAGACCCAGTACTTC	CARSTGTPRETQYF
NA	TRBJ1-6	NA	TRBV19	TGTGCCAGCCGAGGGGGGACGCGGGGTAATTCACCCCTCCACTTT	CASRGGTRGNSPLHF
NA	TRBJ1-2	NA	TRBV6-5	TGTGCCAGCAGTTACTCGGGAGGAGGCTATGGCTACACCTTC	CASSYSGGGYGYTF
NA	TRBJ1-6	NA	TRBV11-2	TGTGCCAGCAGCCGACTAAATTCACCCCTCCACTTT	CASSRLNSPLHF
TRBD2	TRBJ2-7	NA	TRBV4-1	TGCGCCAGCAGCCTCTCGACTAGCGGGGGTTACGAGCAGTACTTC	CASSLSTSGGYEQYF
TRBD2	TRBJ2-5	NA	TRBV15	TGTGCCACCAGCAGAGGAGGGTATAGCGGGGGGGAACAAGAGACCCAGTACTTC	CATSRGGYSGGEQETQYF
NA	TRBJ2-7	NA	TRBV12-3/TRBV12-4	TGTGCCAGCGGCAATATTGAGCGCGAGCAGTACTTC	CASGNIEREQYF
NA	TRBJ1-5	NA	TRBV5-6	TGTGCCAGCAGCAACGGGGGGGGGCTAGGTCAGCCCCAGCATTTT	CASSNGGGLGQPQHF
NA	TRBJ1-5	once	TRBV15	TGTGCCACCAGCAGAGATCGGCAGTCCTCGGCCCAGCATTTT	CATSRDRQSSAQHF
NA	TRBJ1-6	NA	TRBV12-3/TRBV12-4	TGTGCCAGCAGCACCGGGGGTTCGGCCCTCCACTTT	CASSTGGSALHF
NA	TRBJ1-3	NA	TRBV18	TGTGCCAGCTCACGAGGCGAAGGAACGACTGGAAACACCATATATTTT	CASSRGEGTTGNTIYF
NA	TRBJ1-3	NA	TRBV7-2	TGTGCCAGCAGCCTCCTCCCGACTGGAAACACCATATATTTT	CASSLLPTGNTIYF
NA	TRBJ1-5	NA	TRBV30	TGTGCCTGTAGATGGACGGATAGCAATCAGCCCCAGCATTTT	CACRWTDSNQPQHF
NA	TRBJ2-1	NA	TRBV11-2	TGTGCCAGCAGCTGGGGGGGCTTTATCTCCCATGAGCAGTTCTTC	CASSWGGFISHEQFF
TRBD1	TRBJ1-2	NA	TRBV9	TGTGCCAGCAGCGTAGGACAGGGCAATGGCTACACCTTC	CASSVGQGNGYTF
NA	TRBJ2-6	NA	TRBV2	TGTGCCAGCAACGGTGCCAGGGACTCTGGGGCCAACGTCCTGACTTTC	CASNGARDSGANVLTF
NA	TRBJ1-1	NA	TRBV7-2	TGTGCCAGCAGCTTAGTACAGGGACAGAACACTGAAGCTTTCTTT	CASSLVQGQNTEAFF
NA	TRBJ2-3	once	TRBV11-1	TGTGCCAGCAGCTTAGAAGCGCCTAGCACAGATACGCAGTATTTT	CASSLEAPSTDTQYF
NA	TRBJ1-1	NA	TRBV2	TGTGCCAGCAGTCCCGGACATGGCACTGAAGCTTTCTTT	CASSPGHGTEAFF
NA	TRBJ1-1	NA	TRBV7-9	TGTGCCAGCAGCCCCAGTGCTGGGCCCACCAACACTGAAGCTTTCTTT	CASSPSAGPTNTEAFF
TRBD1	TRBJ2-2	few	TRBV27	TGTGCCAGCAGTTTACGGACAGGGGCGTTCACCGGGGAGCTGTTTTTT	CASSLRTGAFTGELFF
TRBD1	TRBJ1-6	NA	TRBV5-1	TGCGCCAGCAGCTTGGGGACAGGGGGATCGCATTCACCCCTCCACTTT	CASSLGTGGSHSPLHF
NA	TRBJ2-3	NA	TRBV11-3	TGTGCCAGCAGCTTTGGCAGGGCCACAGATACGCAGTATTTT	CASSFGRATDTQYF
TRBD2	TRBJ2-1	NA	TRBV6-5	TGTGCCAGCAGTTCCTCGGGACTAGCGGGTTCAAATGAGCAGTTCTTC	CASSSSGLAGSNEQFF
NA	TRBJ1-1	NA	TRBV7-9	TGTGCCAGCAGCTTAGAAGGGGTTACCGCTGAAGCTTTCTTT	CASSLEGVTAEAFF
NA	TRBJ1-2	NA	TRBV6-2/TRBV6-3	TGTGCCAGCAGTTACTCGACAGGAGCCTATGGCTACACCTTC	CASSYSTGAYGYTF
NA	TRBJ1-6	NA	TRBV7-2	TGTGCCAGCAGCCAGGACGGGGGCGGTTCACCCCTCCACTTT	CASSQDGGGSPLHF
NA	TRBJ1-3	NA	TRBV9	TGTGCCAGCAGCGGGACAGAGAGCTCAAACACCATATATTTT	CASSGTESSNTIYF
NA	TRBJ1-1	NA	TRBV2	TGTGCCAGCAGTTCTCAGGGTGGTCGCACTGAAGCTTTCTTT	CASSSQGGRTEAFF
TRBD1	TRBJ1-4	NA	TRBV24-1	TGTGCCACCAGTGATTTTTATCGGACAGGGGGCGCGGACCTCACTAATGAAAAACTGTTTTTT	CATSDFYRTGGADLTNEKLFF
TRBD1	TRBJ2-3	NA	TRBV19	TGTGCCAGTAGTATAGTCGGGACAGGGAAGGGGGATACGCAGTATTTT	CASSIVGTGKGDTQYF
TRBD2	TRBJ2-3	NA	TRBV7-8	TGTGCCAGCAGCTTAGAGGGAGGGGATCTTACAGATACGCAGTATTTT	CASSLEGGDLTDTQYF
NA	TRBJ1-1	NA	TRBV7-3	TGTGCCAGCAGCCGCGAGGCCAACACTGAAGCTTTCTTT	CASSREANTEAFF
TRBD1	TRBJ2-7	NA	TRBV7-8	TGTGCCAGCAGCTGGGCTGGGACAGGGACTGTCTACGAGCAGTACTTC	CASSWAGTGTVYEQYF
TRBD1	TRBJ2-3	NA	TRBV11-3	TGTGCCAGCAGTGACAGGGGCACAGATACGCAGTATTTT	CASSDRGTDTQYF
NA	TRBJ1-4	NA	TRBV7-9	TGTGCCAGCAGCTTTACAGGGTTTAATGAAAAACTGTTTTTT	CASSFTGFNEKLFF
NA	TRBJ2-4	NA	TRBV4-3	TGCGCCAGCAGCGAAGTATTGGGGGGTCTGGGAGGACTAGCCAAAAACATTCAGTACTTC	CASSEVLGGLGGLAKNIQYF